This T cell receptor (beta chain) is drawn from a study of PD-1 blockade in classical Hodgkin lymphoma. There was relapse after autologous stem cell transplantation in every patient, and there was variation in brentuximab vedotin exposure. CDR1 and CDR2 (germline): SGDLS, YYNGEE. Unmatched junction bases numbered 9, after V lost 1 base and J lost 4 bases. This CDR3 comprises 16 residues. TCRdb keeps only in-frame clones here, not all; method: immunoSEQ multiplex PCR. The profile shows 84,000 or so clones, approximately 91% of them singletons. The TCR was taken from a human donor with classical Hodgkin lymphoma. The chain joins TRBV9 to TRBJ2-5; 8 nucleotides align to TRBD2. This sample comprised peripheral blood mononuclear cells (PBMCs), obtained before the second cycle of nivolumab. The CDR3 region is CASSVKGDGLAETQYF. The CDR3 DNA is TGTGCCAGCAGCGTAAAGGGGGACGGACTAGCAGAGACCCAGTACTTC.